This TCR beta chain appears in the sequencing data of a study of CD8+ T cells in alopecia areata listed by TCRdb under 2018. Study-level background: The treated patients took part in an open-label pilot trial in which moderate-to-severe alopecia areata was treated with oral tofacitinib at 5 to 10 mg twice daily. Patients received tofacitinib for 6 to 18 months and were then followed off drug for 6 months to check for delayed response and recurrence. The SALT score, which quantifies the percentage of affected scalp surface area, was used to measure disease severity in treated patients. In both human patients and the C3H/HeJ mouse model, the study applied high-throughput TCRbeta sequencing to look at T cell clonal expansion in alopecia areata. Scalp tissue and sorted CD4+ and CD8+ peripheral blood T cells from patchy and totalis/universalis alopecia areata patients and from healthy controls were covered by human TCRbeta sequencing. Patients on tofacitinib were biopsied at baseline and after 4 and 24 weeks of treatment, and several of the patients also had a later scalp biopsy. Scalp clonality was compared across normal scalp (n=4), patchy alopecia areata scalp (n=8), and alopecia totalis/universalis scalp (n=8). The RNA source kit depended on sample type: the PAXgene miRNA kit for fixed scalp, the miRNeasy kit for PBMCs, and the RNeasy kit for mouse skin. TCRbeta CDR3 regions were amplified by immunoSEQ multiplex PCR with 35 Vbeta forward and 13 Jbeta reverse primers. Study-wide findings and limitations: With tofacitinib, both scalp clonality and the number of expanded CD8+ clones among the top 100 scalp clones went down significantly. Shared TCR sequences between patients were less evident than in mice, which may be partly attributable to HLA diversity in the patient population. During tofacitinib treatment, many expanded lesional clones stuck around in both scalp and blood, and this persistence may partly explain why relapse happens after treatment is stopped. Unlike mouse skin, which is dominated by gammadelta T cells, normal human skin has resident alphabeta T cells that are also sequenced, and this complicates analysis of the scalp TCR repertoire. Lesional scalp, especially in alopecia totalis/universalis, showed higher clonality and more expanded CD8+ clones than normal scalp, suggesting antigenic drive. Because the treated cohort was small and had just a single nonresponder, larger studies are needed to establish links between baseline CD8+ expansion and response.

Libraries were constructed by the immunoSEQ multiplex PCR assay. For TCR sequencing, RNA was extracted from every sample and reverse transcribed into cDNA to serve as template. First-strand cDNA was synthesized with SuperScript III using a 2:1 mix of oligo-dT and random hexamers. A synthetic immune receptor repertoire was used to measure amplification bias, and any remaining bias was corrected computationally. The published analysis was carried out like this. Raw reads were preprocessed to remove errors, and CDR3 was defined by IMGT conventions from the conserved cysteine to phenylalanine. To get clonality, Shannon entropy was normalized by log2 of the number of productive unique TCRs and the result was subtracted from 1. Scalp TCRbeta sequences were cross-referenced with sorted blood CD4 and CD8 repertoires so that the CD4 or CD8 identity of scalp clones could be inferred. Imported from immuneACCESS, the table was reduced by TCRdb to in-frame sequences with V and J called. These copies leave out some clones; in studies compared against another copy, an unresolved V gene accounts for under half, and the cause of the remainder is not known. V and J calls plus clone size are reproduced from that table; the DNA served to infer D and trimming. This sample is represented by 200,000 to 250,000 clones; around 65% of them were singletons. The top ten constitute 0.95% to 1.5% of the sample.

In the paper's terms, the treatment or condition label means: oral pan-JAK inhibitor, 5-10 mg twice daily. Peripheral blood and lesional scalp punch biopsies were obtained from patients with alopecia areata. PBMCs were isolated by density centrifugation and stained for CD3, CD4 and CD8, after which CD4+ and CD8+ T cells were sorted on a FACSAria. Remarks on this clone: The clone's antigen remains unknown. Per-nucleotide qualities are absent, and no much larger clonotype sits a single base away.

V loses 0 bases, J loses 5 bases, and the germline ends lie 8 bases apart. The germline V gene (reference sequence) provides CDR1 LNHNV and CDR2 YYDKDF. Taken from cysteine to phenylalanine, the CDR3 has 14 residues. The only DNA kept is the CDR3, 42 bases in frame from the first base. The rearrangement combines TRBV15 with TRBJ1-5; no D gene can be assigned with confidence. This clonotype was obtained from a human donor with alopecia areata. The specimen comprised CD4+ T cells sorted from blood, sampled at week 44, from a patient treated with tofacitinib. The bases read TGTGCCACCAGCAGAGATCCTACGGATCAGCCCCAGCATTTT. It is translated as CATSRDPTDQPQHF.